The 22 T cell receptor beta chains below all came from one sample that was sequenced in a study of breast tumors, draining lymph nodes, adjacent tissues (dated by TCRdb to the mid-2010s). The lymph node samples were taken from the axillary draining lymph nodes of breast cancer patients. The library was produced with multiplex PCR. Reads for this sample came from an Illumina HiSeq 2000. The public sequencing data were trimmed at Q25 with fastp and processed into clonotypes with MiXCR by TCRdb, which kept only in-frame beta chains. Each entry merges the rows of one CDR3 protein and shows their most common DNA and genes. In all, the sample holds under 150,000 distinct CDR3 sequences, and approximately 20% of those were seen once. The ten biggest clones cover roughly 2.6% of the sample. Material for sequencing was axillary lymph node tissue. The receptor set was obtained from a female donor with breast cancer. Some clones in this sample may be carry-over from other donors' samples.

The table lists this clonotype with many counts. The chain recombines TRBV30 with TRBJ2-1, with D possibly matching TRBD2 (5 bases). V was trimmed by 4 bases and J by 9 bases, leaving 16 bases between them. The CDR3 extends over 13 amino acids. Germline V gives CDR1 GTSNPN, CDR2 SVGIG (reference sequence). CDR3 sequence reads: CAWTASLVAEQFF. The CDR3 DNA follows: TGTGCCTGGACGGCTAGCCTCGTCGCTGAGCAGTTCTTC. Based on the CDR3 plus reference TRBV30 and TRBJ2-1, the full variable domain is SQTIHQWPATLVQPVGSPLSLECTVEGTSNPNLYWYRQAAGRGLQLLFYSVGIGQISSEVPQNLSASRPQDRQFILSSKKLLLSDSGFYLCAWTASLVAEQFFGPGTRLTVL.

Ten or more counts support this clonotype. This chain uses TRBV11-1 with TRBJ2-3; 13 positions match TRBD2. J was trimmed by 2 bases and V by 5 bases; bases with no gene match: 4. Germline assignment: CDR1 SGHAT and CDR2 FQDESV (reference sequence). The CDR3 has 16 amino acids. CDR3 loop: CASSPGTSGNTDTQYF. The CDR3 nucleotides read TGTGCCAGCAGCCCCGGGACTAGCGGGAACACAGATACGCAGTATTTT.

This clonotype was observed many times. V and J are TRBV11-2 and TRBJ2-5, with 8 bases matching TRBD1. The CDR3 is 15 amino acids. Trimming at V came to 4 bases and at J to 6 bases, leaving 10 bases not matched to a gene. In germline, CDR1 is SGHAT, CDR2 FQNNGV. Written as DNA, the CDR3 is TGTGCCAGCAGCTACCCTCAAGGACAGGGCCAGACCCAGTACTTC. Translating gives CASSYPQGQGQTQYF. Combining the CDR3 with reference TRBV11-2 and TRBJ2-5 gives the whole variable domain EAGVAQSPRYKIIEKRQSVAFWCNPISGHATLYWYQQILGQGPKLLIQFQNNGVVDDSQLPKDRFSAERLKGVDSTLKIQPAKLEDSAVYLCASSYPQGQGQTQYFGPGTRLLVL.

This clonotype showed up many times. This chain uses TRBV19 with TRBJ2-3; weak D call: TRBD2 (6 bases). V shed 5 bases and J shed 1 base, with 10 bases lying between them. There are 14 residues in the CDR3. CDR1 and CDR2 (germline): LNHDA, SQIVND (reference sequence). CDR3 protein: CASSASAGTDTQYF. The CDR3 DNA reads as TGTGCCAGTAGTGCTAGCGCCGGCACAGATACGCAGTATTTT.

The table lists this clonotype with many counts. This chain connects TRBV20-1 to TRBJ1-2, with 7 bases lining up with TRBD1. The CDR3 runs to 15 residues. CDR1 is DFQATT and CDR2 is SNEGSKA in the germline V gene (reference sequence). J gave up 3 bases and V 0 bases, and 7 bases lay outside the gene matches. The CDR3 loop reads CSARDFKGAHYGYTF. For the CDR3, the DNA is TGCAGTGCTAGAGATTTTAAGGGGGCCCACTATGGCTACACCTTC.

About this clonotype: A read error may explain this, as a much larger clone is one base away. This chain connects TRBV27 to TRBJ2-7, with D possibly being TRBD1 or TRBD2 (5 bases each). This CDR3 comprises 15 residues. Germline values: CDR1 MNHEY, CDR2 SMNVEV (reference sequence). In DNA, the CDR3 is TGTGCCAGCAGTTTAAACCGGGACCAGTACTACGAGCAGTGCTTC. Amino acid sequence: CASSLNRDQYYEQCF.

V and J are TRBV3-1 and TRBJ2-7, with 8 bases fitting TRBD2. Losses at the gene ends were 4 bases for V and 4 bases for J; bases not matched to a gene: 6. Germline V CDR1 and CDR2: LGHDT, YNNKEL (reference sequence). The CDR3 sequence is 14 residues long. The CDR3 spells CASSPGLAGYEQYF. DNA of the CDR3: TGTGCCAGCAGCCCAGGACTAGCAGGGTACGAGCAGTACTTC.

This clonotype has ten or more counts. This chain links TRBV7-3 with TRBJ2-3, with 11 bases aligning to TRBD2. This CDR3 has 18 amino acids. Trimming removed 4 bases from V and 2 bases from J; junction bases left unmatched: 11. Germline assignment: CDR1 SGHTA and CDR2 FQGTGA. CDR3 amino acids: CASSSTPRTSGLTDTQYF. In DNA, the CDR3 is TGTGCCAGCAGCTCGACACCCCGGACTAGCGGGCTCACAGATACGCAGTATTTT.

This clonotype has a count of ten or more. The rearrangement uses TRBV7-9 and TRBJ2-1; 7 bases align to TRBD2. V dropped 1 base and J dropped 8; count of bases not matched to a gene: 11. Looked up from germline, CDR1 is SEHNR and CDR2 is FQNEAQ (reference sequence). This CDR3 region has 16 residues. The chain's CDR3 is CASSLGGLRGKYEQFF. The DNA for the CDR3 is TGTGCCAGCAGCTTAGGGGGACTACGGGGCAAGTATGAGCAGTTCTTC.

There are many counts of this clonotype. The genes are TRBV20-1 and TRBJ2-7, with 10 bases fitting TRBD1. CDR3 length equals 15 residues. The V and J ends lost 5 bases and 3 bases, in that order; junction bases with no gene match: 10. Germline V gene sequence: CDR1 DFQATT, CDR2 SNEGSKA (reference sequence). In DNA, the CDR3 is TGCAGTGCTCCGAAAGGGACAGGGGAAGACTACGAGCAGTACTTC. Translating it yields CSAPKGTGEDYEQYF.

This clonotype was detected many times. The J gene is TRBJ2-7, the V gene TRBV11-2; a weak D match, TRBD2 (5 bases). Per the germline V gene, CDR1 is SGHAT and CDR2 is FQNNGV. The CDR3 loop spans 13 amino acids. Deletions cut 2 bases from V and 3 bases from J, with 8 bases between. CDR3 DNA sequence: TGTGCCAGCAGCTTAACCCGGGACTACGAGCAGTACTTC. Translated, it gives CASSLTRDYEQYF.

The V and J genes are TRBV28 and TRBJ2-3; 8 bases are shared with TRBD1. This CDR3 contains 18 residues. The trim removed 6 bases at V and 7 bases at J, leaving 21 bases unmatched. The germline V gene encodes CDR1 MDHEN and CDR2 SYDVKM. CDR3 region: CASSIRGTGRQSRYTQYF. For the CDR3, the DNA is TGTGCCAGCAGCATTAGAGGGACAGGTAGGCAATCTCGCTATACGCAGTATTTT.

A few counts support this clonotype. V usage is TRBV27 and J usage is TRBJ2-1, with TRBD2 as a possible D gene (6 bases). The germline V and J ends were trimmed by 4 bases and 5 bases, with 18 bases remaining between them. The CDR3 consists of 16 residues. Germline-derived CDR1 and CDR2 are MNHEY and SMNVEV (reference sequence). CDR3 DNA: TGTGCCAGCAGTTCCCCTCCTCAGACTAGACACAATGAGCAGTTCTTC. Protein: CASSSPPQTRHNEQFF.

This clonotype was detected ten times or more. The DNA of the CDR3 is TGTGCCAGCAGCCTTGCGGGGGCCTCCTACGAGCAGTACTTC. This encodes CASSLAGASYEQYF. This chain connects TRBV5-4 to TRBJ2-7, with a possible D match to TRBD2 (7 bases). The CDR3 has 14 amino acids. Per the germline V gene, CDR1 is SGHNT and CDR2 is YYREEE (reference sequence). Trimming took 4 bases from V and 0 from J, leaving 11 bases between them.

In regard to this clonotype: A much larger clone differs from this one at a single base, so this may be a read error. In DNA, the CDR3 is TGCGCCAGCAGCCAATCACCCATTGGTGAAGAACTGTTTTTT. Translating it yields CASSQSPIGEELFF. V is TRBV4-1 and J is TRBJ1-4; no definite D call. The CDR3 consists of 14 residues. Germline V CDR1 and CDR2: MGHRA, YSYEKL.

Turning to this clonotype: This sequence may be a read error, since a much larger clone differs from it by one base. The chain recombines TRBV6-1 with TRBJ2-7; D possibly corresponds to TRBD2 (5 bases). The CDR3 runs to 14 residues. CDR1 MNHNS and CDR2 SASEGT come from the germline V gene. The germline V and J ends were trimmed by 6 bases and 9 bases, with 21 bases remaining between them. DNA for the CDR3: TGTGCCAGCAGGTTTTACCCAACCATCCGGGGGCAGTACTTC. This sequence encodes CASRFYPTIRGQYF.

Turning to this clonotype: This sequence may be a read error, since a much larger clone differs from it by one base. This chain links TRBV5-4 with TRBJ2-5; D is perhaps TRBD2 (7 bases). There are 15 residues in the CDR3. The germline CDR1 and CDR2 sequences are SGHNT and YYREEE (reference sequence). The DNA for the CDR3 is TGTGCCAGCAGCTCCCCGGGGGGCGGGAAAGAGGCCCAGTACTTC. Its translation: CASSSPGGGKEAQYF.

This clonotype has just one count. This may stem from a read error, because a much larger clone lies one nucleotide away. The CDR3 carries no conserved terminal phenylalanine or tryptophan, so it likely arises from a read error. Because the CDR3's place on the DNA is in doubt, the DNA is left out and the CDR3 is given as listed by TCRdb. The V gene is TRBV5-1, the J gene TRBJ2-4; the table assigns TRBD1, which was not confirmed against the DNA. The V gene's germline CDR1 is SGHRS and CDR2 YFSETQ. The CDR3 spans 12 amino acids, including both terminal residues. The CDR3 is CASSEGQDMLYS.

This clonotype was detected ten times or more. The CDR3 DNA is TGTGCCTGGAGTGTCAATCCGGGAGGAGAGCAGTTCTTC. Translated, it gives CAWSVNPGGEQFF. The chain couples TRBV30 to TRBJ2-1; TRBD2 matches at 7 bases. V lost 0 bases and J lost 10; bases outside the gene matches: 6. The CDR3 has 13 amino acids. Looked up from germline, CDR1 is GTSNPN and CDR2 is SVGIG (reference sequence).

This clonotype was counted ten times or more. The chain links TRBV20-1 to TRBJ2-1; 13 positions match TRBD2. With V trimmed by 5 bases and J by 0 bases, 10 bases remained unmatched. The germline V gene encodes CDR1 DFQATT and CDR2 SNEGSKA (reference sequence). The CDR3 has 18 amino acids. CDR3 sequence (DNA): TGCAGTGCTTTCAACGGACTAGCGGGGGAAAGCTCCTACAATGAGCAGTTCTTC. Amino acid sequence: CSAFNGLAGESSYNEQFF.

As to this clonotype: A much larger clone differs by one base, so this may be a read error. The chain has TRBV7-2 and TRBJ2-3; D possibly corresponds to TRBD2 (6 bases). Germline CDR1 SGHTA, CDR2 FQGNSA. The CDR3 is 13 amino acids. V lost 10 bases to trimming and J lost 2 bases, with 13 bases between them. The CDR3 DNA sequence: TGTGCCATACGTAGCGGATACACAGATACGCAGTATTTT. Its protein is CAIRSGYTDTQYF. Full variable domain (missing parts from reference TRBV7-2 and TRBJ2-3): GAGVSQSPSNKVTEKGKDVELRCDPISGHTALYWYRQSLGQGLEFLIYFQGNSAPDKSGLPSDRFSAERTGGSVSTLTIQRTQQEDSAVYLCAIRSGYTDTQYFGPGTRLTVL.

This clonotype was observed at least ten times. V and J are TRBV24-1 and TRBJ2-1; the D gene is possibly TRBD2 (5 bases). From germline, CDR1 is KGHDR and CDR2 SFDVKD. The CDR3 is made up of 12 amino acids. Trimming took 5 bases from V and 8 from J, leaving 9 bases between them. CDR3 sequence (DNA): TGTGCCACCAGTGGAGGGATCGATGAGCAGTTCTTC. This translates into CATSGGIDEQFF.